Listed below are T cell receptor beta chains from one sample, sequenced in a study of CD8+CD57+ T cells in acquired aplastic anemia. TCRdb re-derived calls from the reads in MiXCR, one entry per CDR3 protein. This table has approximately 300,000 distinct CDR3 sequences, roughly 59% appearing once. Specimen: sorted CD4+, CD8+, or CD8+CD57+ T cells (not recorded which) from PBMCs. All receptors come from a human donor with aplastic anemia. CDR3s include the opening cysteine and the closing phenylalanine or tryptophan. The D gene is left open where the match is weak. Clone sizes are given selectively: once, few, many, or a class where the clone is expanded.

j_gene | v_gene | abundance | d_gene | CDR3nt | CDR3aa
TRBJ2-2 | TRBV12-3/TRBV12-4 | many | . | TGTGCCAGCAGTGGGGCGGACCCGGACTTGACCGGGGAGCTGTTTTTT | CASSGADPDLTGELFF
TRBJ2-7 | TRBV7-2 | . | . | TGTGCCAGCAGCTTTATTACCCCCGGGACCCACCTCTACGAGCAGTACTTC | CASSFITPGTHLYEQYF
TRBJ2-1 | TRBV6-1 | many | TRBD1 | TGTGCCAGCAGTGAGTGGGACAGCTCCTACAATGAGCAGTTCTTC | CASSEWDSSYNEQFF
TRBJ2-1 | TRBV9 | . | . | TGTGCCAGCAGCGTAATCTCCAGCAGCAATGAGCAGTTCTTC | CASSVISSSNEQFF
TRBJ2-3 | TRBV5-6 | many | . | TGTGCCAGCAGCCGACGACAGGCCTTCACAGATACGCAGTATTTT | CASSRRQAFTDTQYF
TRBJ1-1 | TRBV7-9 | . | TRBD1 | TGTGCCAGCAGCTGGGGGGGACAGGGGGAGGCTGAAGCTTTCTTT | CASSWGGQGEAEAFF
TRBJ1-2 | TRBV20-1 | . | . | TGCAGTGCTAGAGGGGGCTACCGGGACGTCTATGGCTACACCTTC | CSARGGYRDVYGYTF
TRBJ1-1 | TRBV11-3 | . | . | TGTGCCAGCAGCTACGAGGGGAACACTGAAGCTTTCTTT | CASSYEGNTEAFF
TRBJ1-2 | TRBV9 | many | TRBD1 | TGTGCCAGCAGCGCGCGACAGGGGTACGGTGGCTATGGCTACACCTTC | CASSARQGYGGYGYTF
TRBJ2-1 | TRBV7-6 | many | . | TGTGCCAGCAGCCTCTTGGGGGGTCTAACCTACAATGAGCAGTTCTTC | CASSLLGGLTYNEQFF
TRBJ1-2 | TRBV19 | . | . | TGTGCCAGTAGTAACAAATATGGCTACACCTTC | CASSNKYGYTF
TRBJ2-7 | TRBV6-5 | . | . | TGTGCCAGCAGAAGTCACCCCTACGAGCAGTACTTC | CASRSHPYEQYF
TRBJ2-1 | TRBV29-1 | . | . | TGCAGTTCGCGACGCGGGACCTACAATGAGCAGTTCTTC | CSSRRGTYNEQFF
TRBJ2-7 | TRBV7-9 | . | TRBD2 | TGTGCCAGCAGCTTGACTAGCGGGGGGGGAACCTACGAGCAGTACTTC | CASSLTSGGGTYEQYF
TRBJ2-7 | TRBV3-1 | . | . | TGTGCCAGCAGCCAAGCAGGAGGGGGAGGCGGGCAGTACTTC | CASSQAGGGGGQYF
TRBJ1-1 | TRBV7-8 | . | . | TGTGCCAGCAGCCAGACCCGGGTGGGGACTGAAGCTTTCTTT | CASSQTRVGTEAFF
TRBJ1-6 | TRBV10-3 | few | . | TGTGCCATCAGTGATTGGGCTGAACCCCTCCACTTT | CAISDWAEPLHF
TRBJ1-2 | TRBV10-3 | . | TRBD1 | TGTGCCAGCAGTTCAGTGGGACAGGGGTTGGGGAACTATGGCTACACCTTC | CASSSVGQGLGNYGYTF
TRBJ1-2 | TRBV19 | many | . | TGTGCCAGTAGTCCCGAACTGCTAGATGGCTACACCTTC | CASSPELLDGYTF
TRBJ2-7 | TRBV18 | many | . | TGTGCCAGCTCAGGACAAGGGGTCAGCTCCTACGAGCAGTACTTC | CASSGQGVSSYEQYF
TRBJ2-2 | TRBV20-1 | many | . | TGCAGTGCTAGAGGACAAATGACCGGGGAGCTGTTTTTT | CSARGQMTGELFF
TRBJ1-1 | TRBV5-1 | many | . | TGCGCCAGCAGCTTGGCGTCCCCAATGCGCGGTGAAGCTTTCTTT | CASSLASPMRGEAFF
TRBJ1-3 | TRBV24-1 | . | . | TGTGCCACCCTACATCTAGGGGCAGGAAACACCATATATTTT | CATLHLGAGNTIYF
TRBJ1-2 | TRBV7-6 | . | TRBD1 | TGTGCCAGCAGCTTAAGCGGACAGGGTAGCAGTGGCTACACCTTC | CASSLSGQGSSGYTF
TRBJ2-1 | TRBV11-3 | . | TRBD2 | TGTGCCAGCAGCCGAGCGGGATTGGGCAATGAGCAGTTCTTC | CASSRAGLGNEQFF
TRBJ2-7 | TRBV6-1 | many | . | TGTGCCAGCAGTGATCAGACTATCCGGGACTTAATCGCCGAGCAGTACTTC | CASSDQTIRDLIAEQYF
TRBJ2-1 | TRBV10-3 | . | TRBD2 | TGTGCCATCAGGGCTAGCGGGAGTGACAATGAGCAGTTCTTC | CAIRASGSDNEQFF
TRBJ2-7 | TRBV9 | . | TRBD1 | TGTGCCAGCAGCGTAGAGTCACAGGGGGAGCAGTACTTC | CASSVESQGEQYF
TRBJ2-7 | TRBV10-3 | . | . | TGTGCCAGCAGTGAAGTGGCAGTTAGGGCCTACGAGCAGTACTTC | CASSEVAVRAYEQYF
TRBJ2-1 | TRBV7-2 | . | . | TGTGCCAGCAGCTTTGTGAAGGGCTCCTACAATGAGCAGTTCTTC | CASSFVKGSYNEQFF
TRBJ2-5 | TRBV2 | . | TRBD2 | TGTGCCAGCAGTGAAGGTGCATTAGCGGGAGGAAGCGAGACCCAGTACTTC | CASSEGALAGGSETQYF
TRBJ2-7 | TRBV5-1 | . | TRBD1 | TGCGCCAGCAGCTGGACAGGGAACGAGCAGTACTTC | CASSWTGNEQYF
TRBJ2-3 | TRBV24-1 | . | . | TGTGCCACCAGTATGAGTCCCCCCACAGATACGCAGTATTTT | CATSMSPPTDTQYF
TRBJ1-6 | TRBV20-1 | few | TRBD1 | TGCAGTGCCGGGGACAGGGGTTTCTATGGGTCCTATAATTCACCCCTCCACTTT | CSAGDRGFYGSYNSPLHF
TRBJ2-7 | TRBV2 | . | TRBD1 | TGTGCCAGCAGTGAAAGGACAGGGGGCTACGAGCAGTACTTC | CASSERTGGYEQYF
TRBJ1-1 | TRBV3-1 | many | . | TGTGCCAGCAGCCAAGACACTGAAGCTTTCTTT | CASSQDTEAFF
TRBJ2-1 | TRBV20-1 | . | . | TGCAGTGCTGTGAGTGTCGAGCAGTTCTTC | CSAVSVEQFF
TRBJ1-4 | TRBV6-1 | many | . | TGTGCCAGCAGTGACGGCGGCGGGTCTATCAATGAAAAACTGTTTTTT | CASSDGGGSINEKLFF
TRBJ2-7 | TRBV12-3/TRBV12-4 | few | . | TGTGCCAGCAGGGGCCCGGCAGGGCAGTACTTC | CASRGPAGQYF
TRBJ2-1 | TRBV5-1 | . | TRBD2 | TGCGCCAGCAGCAAACCGGGACTAGCCCTTTACAATGAGCAGTTCTTC | CASSKPGLALYNEQFF
TRBJ1-6 | TRBV12-3/TRBV12-4 | . | TRBD1 | TGTGCCAGCAGCTCAGGACAGGGGGATAATTCACCCCTCCACTTT | CASSSGQGDNSPLHF